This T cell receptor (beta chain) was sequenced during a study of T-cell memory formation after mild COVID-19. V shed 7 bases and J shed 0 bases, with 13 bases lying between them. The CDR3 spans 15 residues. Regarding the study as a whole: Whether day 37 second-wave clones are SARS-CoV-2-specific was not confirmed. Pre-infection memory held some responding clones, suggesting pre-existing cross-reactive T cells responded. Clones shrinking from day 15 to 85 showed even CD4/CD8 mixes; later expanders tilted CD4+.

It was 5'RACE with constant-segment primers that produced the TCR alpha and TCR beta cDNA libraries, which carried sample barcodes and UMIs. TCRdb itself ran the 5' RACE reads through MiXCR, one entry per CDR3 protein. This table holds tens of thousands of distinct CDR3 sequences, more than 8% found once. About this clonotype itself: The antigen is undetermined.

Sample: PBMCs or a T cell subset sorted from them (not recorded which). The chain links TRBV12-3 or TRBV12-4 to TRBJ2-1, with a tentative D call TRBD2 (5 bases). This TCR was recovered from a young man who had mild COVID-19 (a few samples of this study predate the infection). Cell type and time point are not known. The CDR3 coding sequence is TGTGCCAGCATCTTTTCGGGGAGCTCCTACAATGAGCAGTTCTTC. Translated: CASIFSGSSYNEQFF.